What follows describes a single TCR beta chain. What it binds is not known. The data are from a study of cytomegalovirus exposure and HLA in healthy donors. Study-wide findings and caveats: Links to common viral pathogens appeared, in a later analysis, for several of the most significant clusters.

Use of 60 Vbeta and 13 Jbeta primers characterized the PCR. TCRdb's table, derived via immunoSEQ multiplex PCR, lists solely in-frame clones and lacks some. The table lists fewer than 200,000 clones, 79% of them singletons. Germline-derived CDR1 and CDR2 are SGHDT and YYEEEE. The CDR3 runs to 17 residues. Trimming removed 4 bases at V and 5 bases at J, with 24 bases between. The J gene is TRBJ2-5, the V gene TRBV5-6; D not resolved. The clonotype was recovered from a middle-aged man in good health and CMV-seronegative. Input material: PBMCs. The CDR3 here is CASSPPPSPGGDETQYF. The CDR3 DNA sequence: TGTGCCAGCAGCCCTCCCCCTTCACCCGGTGGAGACGAGACCCAGTACTTC. Based on the CDR3 plus reference TRBV5-6 and TRBJ2-5, the full variable domain is DAGVTQSPTHLIKTRGQQVTLRCSPKSGHDTVSWYQQALGQGPQFIFQYYEEEERQRGNFPDRFSGHQFPNYSSELNVNALLLGDSALYLCASSPPPSPGGDETQYFGPGTRLLVL.